These 28 T cell receptor beta chains share one sample of origin, sequenced in a study of a mutant IDH1 vaccine in newly diagnosed glioma. No antigen has been identified for these receptors. Sequencing was performed with immunoSEQ multiplex PCR; in TCRdb, only in-frame clones are kept and a portion is missing. The table shows under 35,000 clones, with around 90% occurring only once. Specified time point: week 11, during vaccination. Doses of 300 ug of mutant IDH1 20-mer peptide were given with topical imiquimod. The starting material was PBMCs, obtained from a glioma patient whose treatment included an IDH1 peptide vaccine. These receptors all stem from a man between 18 and 29 years old with glioma.

This sequence joins TRBV6-5 and TRBJ1-2; D is unresolved. V was cut by 5 bases and J by 4 bases, with 11 bases left in between. The CDR3 is made up of 13 amino acids. The germline V gene has CDR1 MNHEY and CDR2 SVGAGI. The CDR3 coding sequence is TGTGCCAGCAGTCCAGGCCTCCTCTATGGCTACACCTTC. Translation: CASSPGLLYGYTF.

This clone was recorded only once. The chain has TRBV30 and TRBJ2-3; TRBD1 matches 8 bases. With 1 base clipped from V and 6 bases from J, the junction kept 3 bases outside the gene matches. From germline, CDR1 is GTSNPN and CDR2 SVGIG (reference sequence). The CDR3 sequence is 13 residues long. The CDR3 DNA reads TGTGCCTGGAGTGGGTACAGGGGGGATACGCAGTATTTT. It translates to CAWSGYRGDTQYF.

V is TRBV19 and J is TRBJ2-1; TRBD2 might be the D (6 bases). Germline V gene data show CDR1 as LNHDA and CDR2 as SQIVND (reference sequence). The CDR3 consists of 14 residues. Trimming took off 7 bases at V and 4 bases at J, with 14 bases between the two ends. This CDR3 reads CASKPGTEYNEQFF. CDR3 nucleotide sequence: TGTGCCAGTAAGCCCGGGACTGAATACAATGAGCAGTTCTTC.

This clone was seen a few times. The chain couples TRBV11-2 to TRBJ2-7, with TRBD1 as a possible D gene (6 bases). V was pared by 0 bases and J by 4 bases, with 13 bases between. The CDR3 consists of 15 residues. Germline loops: CDR1 SGHAT, CDR2 FQNNGV. The CDR3 loop is CASSLEVIQGYEQYF. In DNA, the CDR3 is TGTGCCAGCAGCTTAGAAGTCATACAGGGTTACGAGCAGTACTTC. The full variable domain, in which reference TRBV11-2 and TRBJ2-7 provide the parts outside the CDR3, is EAGVAQSPRYKIIEKRQSVAFWCNPISGHATLYWYQQILGQGPKLLIQFQNNGVVDDSQLPKDRFSAERLKGVDSTLKIQPAKLEDSAVYLCASSLEVIQGYEQYFGPGTRLTVT.

This chain connects TRBV4-1 to TRBJ1-6, with 11 bases lining up with TRBD1. CDR3 length: 17 amino acids. Germline loops: CDR1 MGHRA, CDR2 YSYEKL. Trimming at V came to 1 base and at J to 10 bases, leaving 9 bases not matched to a gene. The CDR3 region is CASSQVGGDRGWSPLHF. CDR3 in DNA: TGCGCCAGCAGCCAAGTCGGGGGGGACAGGGGGTGGTCACCCCTCCACTTT.

On this clone: Other nucleotide sequences in the sample specify the same CDR3. V and J are TRBV30 and TRBJ1-2, with a possible D match to TRBD1 (6 bases). This CDR3 contains 13 residues. The V gene lost 3 bases and the J gene lost 5 bases, with 13 bases spanning the gap. Germline CDR1 is GTSNPN and CDR2 is SVGIG (reference sequence). In DNA form, the CDR3 reads TGTGCCTGGAGCCGCGACAGGCCGTATGGCTACACCTTC. As protein: CAWSRDRPYGYTF.

This chain connects TRBV4-1 to TRBJ2-7, with D uncertain. The CDR3 is 14 amino acids. V shed 0 bases and J shed 3 bases, with 9 bases lying between them. Germline V gene lookup returns CDR1 MGHRA and CDR2 YSYEKL. CDR3: CASSQDRSYYEQYF. CDR3 nucleotides: TGCGCCAGCAGCCAAGATCGAAGTTACTACGAGCAGTACTTC.

V and J are TRBV29-1 and TRBJ2-5; D uncertain. The CDR3 sequence is 12 residues long. Germline V gene lookup returns CDR1 SQVTM and CDR2 ANQGSEA. The germline V and J ends were trimmed by 7 bases and 7 bases, with 16 bases remaining between them. The CDR3 spells CSAHGTGGTQYF. The CDR3 nucleotides read TGCAGCGCTCATGGCACCGGCGGGACCCAGTACTTC.

V is TRBV4-3 and J is TRBJ2-7; D gene ambiguous. The CDR3 runs to 14 residues. Germline-derived CDR1 and CDR2 are LGHNA and YSLEER. Trimming pared 1 base from V and 0 bases from J, leaving 7 bases between. The CDR3 nucleotides read TGCGCCAGCAGCCAAGGGAGTAACTCCTACGAGCAGTACTTC. Its protein product is CASSQGSNSYEQYF.

The chain joins TRBV7-2 to TRBJ1-1; 8 nucleotides agree with TRBD1. This CDR3 has 13 residues. The germline V gene encodes CDR1 SGHTA and CDR2 FQGNSA. V shed 4 bases and J 6 bases; nucleotides not matched to a gene: 4. CDR3 protein: CASSSGQGPEAFF. In DNA form, the CDR3 reads TGTGCCAGCAGCTCCGGACAGGGCCCTGAAGCTTTCTTT.

J is TRBJ2-5 and V is TRBV5-1; D gene unclear. CDR1 is SGHRS, CDR2 YFSETQ, per germline. Trimming removed 0 bases from V and 2 bases from J, with 2 bases in between. The CDR3 is 12 residues long. The CDR3 protein is CASSLGQETQYF. As DNA, the CDR3 is TGCGCCAGCAGCTTGGGGCAAGAGACCCAGTACTTC.

The gene calls are TRBV27 and TRBJ2-5, with 7 bases that match TRBD1. Germline CDR1 MNHEY, CDR2 SMNVEV (reference sequence). The CDR3 extends over 15 amino acids. With V trimmed by 6 bases and J by 2 bases, 9 bases remained unmatched. The chain's CDR3 is CASRPRGYNQETQYF. DNA for the CDR3: TGTGCCAGCAGGCCCAGGGGGTACAATCAAGAGACCCAGTACTTC.

The rearrangement joins TRBV5-1 to TRBJ1-3, with 8 nucleotides matching TRBD1. CDR3 length: 15 residues. The J segment lost 7 bases and the V segment lost 0 bases, leaving 6 bases of the junction unmatched. Germline CDR1 reads SGHRS; CDR2 reads YFSETQ. The CDR3: CASSLDGQGANTIYF. CDR3 DNA: TGCGCCAGCAGCTTGGACGGGCAGGGGGCGAACACCATATATTTT.

The genes are TRBV10-3 and TRBJ1-1, with 12 bases matching TRBD1. Germline V gene sequence: CDR1 ENHRY, CDR2 SYGVKD. This CDR3 region has 17 residues. V lost 8 bases to trimming and J lost 1 base; unmatched junction nucleotides: 11. The CDR3 sequence is CAIRQGQGAGGNTEAFF. The DNA of the CDR3 is TGTGCCATCCGGCAGGGACAGGGGGCGGGGGGGAACACTGAAGCTTTCTTT.

The J gene is TRBJ1-1, the V gene TRBV19; D is unresolved. CDR3 length equals 13 residues. Trimming removed 6 bases from V and 4 bases from J, with 12 bases in between. CDR1 and CDR2 from the germline V gene are LNHDA and SQIVND (reference sequence). CDR3 amino acids: CASRAGGSTEAFF. CDR3 bases: TGTGCCAGTAGGGCAGGCGGGTCCACTGAAGCTTTCTTT. Together with reference TRBV19 and TRBJ1-1, the CDR3 gives the full variable domain: DGGITQSPKYLFRKEGQNVTLSCEQNLNHDAMYWYRQDPGQGLRLIYYSQIVNDFQKGDIAEGYSVSREKKESFPLTVTSAQKNPTAFYLCASRAGGSTEAFFGQGTRLTVV.

The chain has TRBV6-1 and TRBJ2-7, with 8 bases lining up with TRBD2. CDR3 size: 14 residues. Germline lookup yields CDR1 MNHNS and CDR2 SASEGT. Unmatched junction bases numbered 9, after V lost 7 bases and J lost 4 bases. In DNA form, the CDR3 reads TGTGCCAGCACTCGAGCGGGAGAGGTGTACGAGCAGTACTTC. Translated: CASTRAGEVYEQYF.

This chain connects TRBV5-1 to TRBJ2-7, with 7 positions matching TRBD2. Germline CDR1 and CDR2: SGHRS and YFSETQ. This CDR3 has 14 residues. After removal of 0 bases from V and 5 bases from J, the junction contained 5 bases not matched to a gene. The CDR3 nucleotides are TGCGCCAGCAGCTTGGGGGAGGGCCTCGACGAGCAGTACTTC. Translating gives CASSLGEGLDEQYF.

The V call is TRBV10-2, the J call TRBJ2-1; 7 positions match TRBD2. J gave up 4 bases and V 3 bases, and 9 bases lay outside the gene matches. Germline CDR1 WSHSY, CDR2 SAAADI. CDR3 length: 16 amino acids. The DNA of the CDR3 is TGCGCCAGCAGTGACCTCGGACTAGGAGGGTACAATGAGCAGTTCTTC. This translates into CASSDLGLGGYNEQFF.

This chain joins TRBV6-5 and TRBJ2-6; D is undetermined. The CDR3 runs to 13 residues. CDR1 is MNHEY, CDR2 SVGAGI, per germline. V lost 5 bases, J lost 4 bases, and 6 bases lay in between. Here the CDR3 reads CASSELGANVLTF. The DNA of the CDR3 is TGTGCCAGCAGTGAGTTGGGGGCCAACGTCCTGACTTTC.

The V gene is TRBV7-2, the J gene TRBJ2-3; D perhaps matches TRBD1 (6 bases). CDR1 is SGHTA and CDR2 is FQGNSA in the germline V gene. CDR3 size: 16 residues. V was clipped by 1 base and J by 2 bases, with 13 bases between them. The chain's CDR3 is CASSLVPGDHTDTQYF. CDR3 DNA sequence: TGTGCCAGCAGCTTAGTCCCAGGGGACCACACAGATACGCAGTATTTT.

By sample share, this clone is medium-sized. This chain uses TRBV6-5 with TRBJ1-1, with 9 bases identical to TRBD1. Germline loops: CDR1 MNHEY, CDR2 SVGAGI. The CDR3 loop spans 14 amino acids. Losses at the gene ends were 5 bases for V and 5 bases for J; bases not matched to a gene: 6. CDR3 sequence reads: CASSPRDRVTEAFF. In DNA, the CDR3 is TGTGCCAGCAGTCCCCGGGACAGGGTAACTGAAGCTTTCTTT.

The rearrangement uses TRBV6-5 and TRBJ2-7; 7 bases are shared with TRBD1. Germline values: CDR1 MNHEY, CDR2 SVGAGI. The CDR3 length is 13 residues. J gave up 5 bases and V 6 bases, and 7 bases lay outside the gene matches. The CDR3 here is CASSFDRVHEQYF. In nucleotides, the CDR3 is TGTGCCAGCAGCTTCGACAGGGTCCACGAGCAGTACTTC.

The chain is built from TRBV6-5 and TRBJ2-7; D gene uncertain. Trimming shortened V by 7 bases and J by 3 bases, and 16 bases separated the two germline ends. Germline loops: CDR1 MNHEY, CDR2 SVGAGI. The CDR3 is 14 residues long. The CDR3 region has the DNA TGTGCCAGCACCCCTAGGCTGAGCAGCTACGAGCAGTACTTC. It yields the protein CASTPRLSSYEQYF.

This clone was counted once. The chain recombines TRBV7-2 with TRBJ1-6; D gene uncertain. Trimming took 2 bases from V and 0 from J, leaving 5 bases between them. CDR3 length: 15 residues. CDR1 and CDR2 from the germline V gene are SGHTA and FQGNSA. For the CDR3, the DNA is TGTGCCAGCAGCTTACTCAGCTCCTATAATTCACCCCTCCACTTT. The encoded protein is CASSLLSSYNSPLHF.

The chain couples TRBV6-1 to TRBJ2-7, with D maybe TRBD1 (6 bases). Trimming took 8 bases from V and 1 from J, leaving 12 bases between them. From germline, CDR1 is MNHNS and CDR2 SASEGT. The CDR3 extends over 13 amino acids. CDR3 sequence (DNA): TGTGCCAGCTCGCCAGGGGTATCCTACGAGCAGTACTTC. Its protein is CASSPGVSYEQYF.

V gene TRBV7-9 combines with J gene TRBJ1-3; TRBD1 might be the D (6 bases). V lost 1 base and J 4 bases, leaving 11 bases between the germline ends. Germline assignment: CDR1 SEHNR and CDR2 FQNEAQ (reference sequence). There are 15 residues in the CDR3. CDR3 bases: TGTGCCAGCAGCTTAGAATACAGGGAAGGAAACACCATATATTTT. It is translated as CASSLEYREGNTIYF.

The chain carries TRBV5-5 and TRBJ2-1; TRBD1 might be the D (5 bases). V gave up 4 bases and J gave up 10 bases, with 9 bases separating them. CDR1 and CDR2 from the germline V gene are SGHKS and YYEKEE (reference sequence). The CDR3 runs 11 residues. CDR3 loop: CASSPGFEQFF. CDR3 sequence (DNA): TGTGCCAGCAGCCCAGGGTTCGAGCAGTTCTTC.

The CDR3 nucleotides read TGTGCCTGGACAGGGGCAGAGACCCAGTACTTC. Translated: CAWTGAETQYF. The V call is TRBV5-4, the J call TRBJ2-5; TRBD1 matches 9 bases. The CDR3 length is 11 residues. The germline V gene encodes CDR1 SGHNT and CDR2 YYREEE (reference sequence). V shed 10 bases and J 4 bases; nucleotides not matched to a gene: 2.